The clone carrying this TCR beta chain appeared many times. Its specificity is not known. The data are from a study of metastatic and nonmetastatic thyroid tumors. Study at large: Across blood and tumor or nodule tissue, repertoires from malignant and benign thyroid patients were compared with one another. The study's findings and limits: Significantly greater TCR beta diversity was reportedly found in malignant thyroid tumors than in benign nodules (in blood and tumor).

CDR3 size: 14 residues. Trimming pared 3 bases from V and 2 bases from J, leaving 10 bases between. Germline loops: CDR1 MNHEY, CDR2 SMNVEV (reference sequence). None of the patients had undergone any treatment ahead of thyroid surgery. In the authors' workflow: The study took CDR3 differences across clinicopathological groups and made a distant-metastasis classifier for papillary thyroid cancer from them. MiXCR was used by TCRdb to re-call the PCR reads. TCRdb assigned the V and J calls; the authors' analysis was not used. Of about 38,000 clones listed, about 26% were seen once; the top ten hold 11%.

The source of this sequence is a male donor with papillary thyroid cancer or a benign thyroid nodule (not recorded which). Some clones in this sample may be carry-over from other donors' samples. Input material: blood. This chain joins TRBV27 and TRBJ1-1; perhaps TRBD1 as D (5 bases). In DNA, the CDR3 is TGTGCCAGCAGTTTCTACACAGGAAACACTGAAGCTTTCTTT. It encodes CASSFYTGNTEAFF.